The 14 T cell receptor beta chains in this list originate from one sample, sequenced in a study of beta chain features in type 1 diabetes. The whole isolated RNA underwent reverse transcription, so sequencing captured expressed TCRB transcripts. The table came from immunoSEQ multiplex PCR; TCRdb's copy has only in-frame clones and leaves some out. The sample shows over 500,000 clones, around a sixth of them seen only once. The source material was naive CD4+ T cells from blood. The receptors come from a young man in good health.

The chain combines TRBV11-2 with TRBJ1-3; no reliable D call. This CDR3 is built from 15 residues. Germline V CDR1 and CDR2: SGHAT, FQNNGV. The germline V and J ends were trimmed by 0 bases and 4 bases, with 10 bases remaining between them. In DNA form, the CDR3 reads TGTGCCAGCAGCTTAGATCCCGGTAGCGGAAACACCATATATTTT. Its translation is CASSLDPGSGNTIYF.

V gene TRBV9 combines with J gene TRBJ2-5; 10 bases agree with TRBD1. After removal of 4 bases from V and 3 bases from J, the junction contained 12 bases not matched to a gene. CDR1 is SGDLS, CDR2 YYNGEE, per germline. CDR3 length equals 17 residues. In DNA, the CDR3 is TGTGCCAGCAGCTGGGACAGGGGAGGTAGGAGGGAAGAGACCCAGTACTTC. Translated: CASSWDRGGRREETQYF.

This clone has just a few counts. The rearrangement uses TRBV5-1 and TRBJ2-7, with D maybe TRBD2 (6 bases). Trimming removed 0 bases from V and 2 bases from J, with 9 bases in between. Germline lookup yields CDR1 SGHRS and CDR2 YFSETQ. The CDR3 runs to 14 residues. This CDR3 reads CASSLGTTTYEQYF. DNA for the CDR3: TGCGCCAGCAGCTTGGGGACTACAACCTACGAGCAGTACTTC. Looking up the rest from reference TRBV5-1 and TRBJ2-7 gives the full variable domain: KAGVTQTPRYLIKTRGQQVTLSCSPISGHRSVSWYQQTPGQGLQFLFEYFSETQRNKGNFPGRFSGRQFSNSRSEMNVSTLELGDSALYLCASSLGTTTYEQYFGPGTRLTVT.

The chain carries TRBV19 and TRBJ2-1; D may be TRBD2 (5 bases). CDR1 is LNHDA and CDR2 is SQIVND in the germline V gene (reference sequence). This CDR3 comprises 16 residues. V was cut by 0 bases and J by 2 bases, with 11 bases left in between. DNA of the CDR3: TGTGCCAGTAGTATAGATCGGGGTCCTACCTACAATGAGCAGTTCTTC. This gives the protein CASSIDRGPTYNEQFF.

This clone was seen only a few times. The CDR3: CASSPKGGTNVLTF. CDR3 DNA sequence: TGCGCCAGCAGCCCAAAGGGGGGGACCAACGTCCTGACTTTC. The V gene is TRBV5-1, the J gene TRBJ2-6; D may be TRBD2 (7 bases). The length of the CDR3 is 14 residues. With 4 bases removed from V and 8 bases from J, the gap between germline ends came to 13 bases. CDR1 and CDR2 from the germline V gene are SGHRS and YFSETQ.

This chain joins TRBV7-8 and TRBJ2-7; D is unresolved. Per the germline V gene, CDR1 is SGHVS and CDR2 is FQNEAQ. CDR3 length: 14 residues. The V end was cut by 6 bases, the J end by 3 bases, with 15 bases between. The CDR3 DNA reads as TGTGCCAGCAGAAAACGGCAAGGCAACTACGAGCAGTACTTC. It encodes CASRKRQGNYEQYF. The full variable domain, completed using reference TRBV7-8 and TRBJ2-7, is GAGVSQSPRYKVAKRGQDVALRCDPISGHVSLFWYQQALGQGPEFLTYFQNEAQLDKSGLPSDRFFAERPEGSVSTLKIQRTQQEDSAVYLCASRKRQGNYEQYFGPGTRLTVT.

This clone has only a few counts. V usage is TRBV11-3 and J usage is TRBJ1-3; D call uncertain. V was trimmed by 4 bases and J by 4 bases, leaving 8 bases between them. CDR3 length: 13 amino acids. Germline assignment: CDR1 SGHNT and CDR2 YENEEA. CDR3 amino acids: CASSSAGGNTIYF. DNA of the CDR3: TGTGCCAGCAGCTCCGCCGGGGGAAACACCATATATTTT.

J is TRBJ2-4 and V is TRBV5-6, with no clear D. The germline V gene encodes CDR1 SGHDT and CDR2 YYEEEE. V was trimmed by 2 bases and J by 0 bases, leaving 12 bases between them. The CDR3 has 16 amino acids. The CDR3 sequence is CASSFARLLAKNIQYF. Here the CDR3 DNA reads TGTGCCAGCAGCTTTGCGAGGTTGTTAGCCAAAAACATTCAGTACTTC.

V usage is TRBV7-2 and J usage is TRBJ1-6; no clear D gene. The CDR3 length is 15 residues. Germline V gives CDR1 SGHTA, CDR2 FQGNSA. V was pared by 1 base and J by 9 bases, with 13 bases between. CDR3 sequence: CASSLDVRRSSPLHF. The CDR3 DNA is TGTGCCAGCAGCTTAGATGTGAGGCGTAGTTCACCCCTCCACTTT.

The chain recombines TRBV7-9 with TRBJ1-1, with D possibly TRBD1 on 5 matching bases. The CDR3 consists of 15 residues. CDR1 SEHNR and CDR2 FQNEAQ come from the germline V gene (reference sequence). V gave up 7 bases and J gave up 5 bases, with 20 bases separating them. The CDR3, as DNA: TGTGCCAGCACCAAACCATGGCAGGGAGGTACTGAAGCTTTCTTT. It codes for CASTKPWQGGTEAFF. The full variable domain, with the rest looked up from reference TRBV7-9 and TRBJ1-1, is DTGVSQNPRHKITKRGQNVTFRCDPISEHNRLYWYRQTLGQGPEFLTYFQNEAQLEKSRLLSDRFSAERPKGSFSTLEIQRTEQGDSAMYLCASTKPWQGGTEAFFGQGTRLTVV.

This clone was counted between two and nine times. The V and J genes are TRBV11-2 and TRBJ2-3; D is ambiguous. Germline CDR1 is SGHAT and CDR2 is FQNNGV. V dropped 2 bases and J dropped 6 bases, with 9 bases sitting between them. The CDR3 is 13 residues long. CDR3 bases: TGTGCCAGCAGCTTATTCTTACAGGATACGCAGTATTTT. Its translation is CASSLFLQDTQYF. The full variable domain, completed using reference TRBV11-2 and TRBJ2-3, is EAGVAQSPRYKIIEKRQSVAFWCNPISGHATLYWYQQILGQGPKLLIQFQNNGVVDDSQLPKDRFSAERLKGVDSTLKIQPAKLEDSAVYLCASSLFLQDTQYFGPGTRLTVL.

The table lists this clone with a few counts. Other DNA sequences in the sample encode the same CDR3. The V gene is TRBV28, the J gene TRBJ2-6; a possible D gene is TRBD1 (6 bases). Germline CDR1 and CDR2: MDHEN and SYDVKM. Trimming removed 2 bases from V and 2 bases from J, with 7 bases in between. There are 15 residues in the CDR3. The CDR3 reads CASSLTGPGANVLTF. CDR3 in DNA: TGTGCCAGCAGTTTAACAGGGCCTGGGGCCAACGTCCTGACTTTC.

The CDR3 region is CASSILAGAGGTDTQYF. Here the CDR3 DNA reads TGTGCCAGTAGTATACTAGCGGGAGCCGGTGGCACAGATACGCAGTATTTT. V gene TRBV19 combines with J gene TRBJ2-3; 10 bases map to TRBD2. J was trimmed by 1 base and V by 2 bases; bases with no gene match: 6. Germline V gene sequence: CDR1 LNHDA, CDR2 SQIVND (reference sequence). CDR3 length: 17 residues. The variable domain in full, completed from reference TRBV19 and TRBJ2-3, reads DGGITQSPKYLFRKEGQNVTLSCEQNLNHDAMYWYRQDPGQGLRLIYYSQIVNDFQKGDIAEGYSVSREKKESFPLTVTSAQKNPTAFYLCASSILAGAGGTDTQYFGPGTRLTVL.

There are a few counts of this clone. This sequence joins TRBV2 and TRBJ1-2, with 8 bases aligning to TRBD1. The germline CDR1 and CDR2 sequences are SNHLY and FYNNEI. Trimming removed 6 bases from V and 7 bases from J; junction bases left unmatched: 7. The CDR3 runs to 13 residues. The CDR3 sequence: CASSAGTGGGYTF. Written as DNA, the CDR3 is TGTGCCAGCAGCGCCGGGACAGGAGGTGGCTACACCTTC.